One and the same sample provided the 25 T cell receptor beta chains below, sequenced in a study of T cell responses to AZD1222 COVID-19 vaccine. TCRdb's copy holds only in-frame clones and misses some; the assay was immunoSEQ multiplex PCR. The sample has 150,000 or so clones; 90% to 95% are singletons. The sample here was peripheral blood, taken on day 0 of AZD1222 vaccination. These receptors originate from an adult in good health.

The chain carries TRBV5-6 and TRBJ1-2; D is unclear. With 1 base removed from V and 7 bases from J, the gap between germline ends came to 11 bases. Germline V gene lookup returns CDR1 SGHDT and CDR2 YYEEEE. The CDR3 contains 13 residues. The CDR3 DNA sequence: TGTGCCAGCAGCTTGAGCCCTGTGTCTGGCTACACCTTC. Its protein product is CASSLSPVSGYTF. Full variable domain (outside the CDR3, taken from reference TRBV5-6 and TRBJ1-2): DAGVTQSPTHLIKTRGQQVTLRCSPKSGHDTVSWYQQALGQGPQFIFQYYEEEERQRGNFPDRFSGHQFPNYSSELNVNALLLGDSALYLCASSLSPVSGYTFGSGTRLTVV.

This clone was observed a few times. V usage is TRBV9 and J usage is TRBJ2-1; D tentatively reads TRBD1 or TRBD2 (6 bases each). Deletions cut 2 bases from V and 8 bases from J, with 11 bases between. Germline loops: CDR1 SGDLS, CDR2 YYNGEE. The CDR3 contains 13 residues. CDR3 region: CASSVMGGDEQFF. The CDR3 DNA is TGTGCCAGCAGCGTGATGGGGGGCGATGAGCAGTTCTTC.

This chain links TRBV18 with TRBJ2-3; 12 positions match TRBD2. CDR3 length: 16 residues. The V and J ends lost 1 base and 4 bases, in that order; junction bases with no gene match: 3. CDR1 and CDR2 (germline): KGHSH, LQKENI. CDR3 nucleotides: TGTGCCAGCTCACCACAAACTAGCGGGGGGTCAGATACGCAGTATTTT. Encoded protein: CASSPQTSGGSDTQYF. The entire variable domain, with the rest obtained from reference TRBV18 and TRBJ2-3, is as follows: NAGVMQNPRHLVRRRGQEARLRCSPMKGHSHVYWYRQLPEEGLKFMVYLQKENIIDESGMPKERFSAEFPKEGPSILRIQQVVRGDSAAYFCASSPQTSGGSDTQYFGPGTRLTVL.

The V call is TRBV6-6, the J call TRBJ1-5, with D perhaps TRBD1 (6 bases). Per germline, CDR1 MNHNY and CDR2 SVGAGI (reference sequence). The CDR3 covers 14 residues. Trimming left V 9 bases short and J 2 bases short, with 14 bases between. The CDR3 sequence is CASTLEGGNQPQHF. Here the CDR3 DNA reads TGTGCCAGTACCCTCGAGGGGGGCAATCAGCCCCAGCATTTT.

This rearrangement joins TRBV5-5 to TRBJ2-2; D remains unclear. Germline CDR1 SGHKS, CDR2 YYEKEE (reference sequence). V dropped 2 bases and J dropped 6 bases, with 8 bases sitting between them. This CDR3 contains 13 residues. CDR3 DNA sequence: TGTGCCAGCAGCTTTACGCGGTCCGGGGAGCTGTTTTTT. This translates into CASSFTRSGELFF. Complete variable domain (other parts from reference TRBV5-5 and TRBJ2-2): DAGVTQSPTHLIKTRGQQVTLRCSPISGHKSVSWYQQVLGQGPQFIFQYYEKEERGRGNFPDRFSARQFPNYSSELNVNALLLGDSALYLCASSFTRSGELFFGEGSRLTVL.

The chain uses TRBV11-2 and TRBJ1-4; D is ambiguous. The ends were cut back, 5 bases at V and 0 bases at J, with 10 bases in the middle. The CDR3 contains 15 residues. CDR1 is SGHAT and CDR2 is FQNNGV in the germline V gene. The CDR3 protein is CASSKGLATNEKLFF. In DNA, the CDR3 is TGTGCCAGCAGCAAGGGTTTAGCAACTAATGAAAAACTGTTTTTT.

V is TRBV2 and J is TRBJ2-5; D is possibly TRBD2 (6 bases). CDR1 and CDR2 (germline): SNHLY, FYNNEI. The CDR3 length is 12 residues. V was trimmed by 1 base and J by 9 bases, leaving 9 bases between them. The CDR3 loop is CASSEEPGAQYF. As DNA, the CDR3 is TGTGCCAGCAGTGAAGAGCCGGGGGCCCAGTACTTC. The full variable domain, rest sourced from reference TRBV2 and TRBJ2-5, is EPEVTQTPSHQVTQMGQEVILRCVPISNHLYFYWYRQILGQKVEFLVSFYNNEISEKSEIFDDQFSVERPDGSNFTLKIRSTKLEDSAMYFCASSEEPGAQYFGPGTRLLVL.

The chain is built from TRBV5-1 and TRBJ2-5; 8 positions match TRBD2. The V and J ends lost 2 bases and 1 base, in that order; junction bases with no gene match: 4. Germline V lookup: CDR1 SGHRS, CDR2 YFSETQ. The CDR3 consists of 15 residues. The CDR3 loop reads CASSFRGGRQETQYF. DNA for the CDR3: TGCGCCAGCAGCTTTCGGGGGGGCCGCCAAGAGACCCAGTACTTC. Using reference TRBV5-1 and TRBJ2-5 for the parts outside the CDR3, the full variable domain is KAGVTQTPRYLIKTRGQQVTLSCSPISGHRSVSWYQQTPGQGLQFLFEYFSETQRNKGNFPGRFSGRQFSNSRSEMNVSTLELGDSALYLCASSFRGGRQETQYFGPGTRLLVL.

This clone was observed once. The rearrangement uses TRBV11-3 and TRBJ1-1; 7 bases line up with TRBD1. Germline-derived CDR1 and CDR2 are SGHNT and YENEEA. Unmatched junction bases numbered 5, after V lost 1 base and J lost 0 bases. CDR3 length: 16 residues. This CDR3 reads CASSLGDRDMNTEAFF. Here the CDR3 DNA reads TGTGCCAGCAGCTTAGGTGACAGGGACATGAACACTGAAGCTTTCTTT. The full variable domain, in which reference TRBV11-3 and TRBJ1-1 provide the parts outside the CDR3, is EAGVVQSPRYKIIEKKQPVAFWCNPISGHNTLYWYLQNLGQGPELLIRYENEEAVDDSQLPKDRFSAERLKGVDSTLKIQPAELGDSAVYLCASSLGDRDMNTEAFFGQGTRLTVV.

The V gene is TRBV5-1, the J gene TRBJ2-5; no definite D call. The V and J ends lost 0 bases and 1 base respectively, with 4 bases between them. Germline V gives CDR1 SGHRS, CDR2 YFSETQ. This CDR3 region has 13 residues. The CDR3 sequence: CASSLGSQETQYF. CDR3 nucleotide sequence: TGCGCCAGCAGCTTGGGCAGCCAAGAGACCCAGTACTTC.

V usage is TRBV19 and J usage is TRBJ1-2; D perhaps matches TRBD1 (6 bases). CDR1 and CDR2 (germline): LNHDA, SQIVND (reference sequence). Trimming took 1 base from V and 0 from J, leaving 18 bases between them. The CDR3 is 18 residues long. The CDR3 DNA sequence: TGTGCCAGTAGTATAGGGACCCTCGGACAGCGCTCTAACTATGGCTACACCTTC. This translates into CASSIGTLGQRSNYGYTF.

The V gene is TRBV3-1 (or the pseudogene TRBV3-2), the J gene TRBJ2-1; D uncertain. Germline loops: CDR1 LGHDT, CDR2 YNNKEL (reference sequence). This CDR3 is 12 amino acids long. Trimming took 1 base from V and 9 from J, leaving 7 bases between them. As DNA, the CDR3 is TGTGCCAGCAGCCAAGGCAGGAGTGAGCAGTTCTTC. Residues: CASSQGRSEQFF.

The chain employs TRBV7-9 and TRBJ2-2, with a tentative D call TRBD2 (5 bases). The V end was cut by 1 base, the J end by 3 bases, with 12 bases between. Per germline, CDR1 SEHNR and CDR2 FQNEAQ (reference sequence). CDR3 length equals 16 residues. Here the CDR3 DNA reads TGTGCCAGCAGCTTAGTAGGGAGAGGATACACCGGGGAGCTGTTTTTT. It translates to CASSLVGRGYTGELFF. The full variable domain, in which reference TRBV7-9 and TRBJ2-2 provide the parts outside the CDR3, is DTGVSQNPRHKITKRGQNVTFRCDPISEHNRLYWYRQTLGQGPEFLTYFQNEAQLEKSRLLSDRFSAERPKGSFSTLEIQRTEQGDSAMYLCASSLVGRGYTGELFFGEGSRLTVL.

J is TRBJ1-1 and V is TRBV5-1; maybe TRBD1 (5 bases). The CDR3 consists of 14 residues. Trimming removed 2 bases at V and 4 bases at J, with 12 bases between. Germline CDR1 reads SGHRS; CDR2 reads YFSETQ. CDR3 loop: CASSFDRSSTEAFF. DNA of the CDR3: TGCGCCAGCAGCTTTGACAGATCATCCACTGAAGCTTTCTTT.

The chain links TRBV9 to TRBJ1-2; no clear D gene. Germline CDR1 SGDLS, CDR2 YYNGEE. This CDR3 is 15 amino acids long. V dropped 2 bases and J dropped 4 bases, with 15 bases sitting between them. The CDR3 protein is CASSVGSFASYGYTF. The CDR3 coding sequence is TGTGCCAGCAGCGTTGGGAGCTTCGCCTCCTATGGCTACACCTTC.

J is TRBJ2-5 and V is TRBV30, with 8 bases identical to TRBD2. The V segment lost 1 base and the J segment 4 bases; nucleotides outside the gene matches: 2. Germline V gene lookup returns CDR1 GTSNPN and CDR2 SVGIG (reference sequence). CDR3 size: 13 residues. In DNA form, the CDR3 reads TGTGCCTGGAGTGCGGCGGGAGGAGAGACCCAGTACTTC. Translation: CAWSAAGGETQYF. Together with reference TRBV30 and TRBJ2-5, the CDR3 gives the full variable domain: SQTIHQWPATLVQPVGSPLSLECTVEGTSNPNLYWYRQAAGRGLQLLFYSVGIGQISSEVPQNLSASRPQDRQFILSSKKLLLSDSGFYLCAWSAAGGETQYFGPGTRLLVL.

The rearrangement joins TRBV5-5 to TRBJ2-7; TRBD2 might be the D (5 bases). CDR3 size: 15 residues. V was trimmed by 0 bases and J by 4 bases, leaving 14 bases between them. Germline V CDR1 and CDR2: SGHKS, YYEKEE (reference sequence). Written as DNA, the CDR3 is TGTGCCAGCAGCTTGGAAGCGGTTTCTATGTACGAGCAGTACTTC. Translated: CASSLEAVSMYEQYF.

The rearrangement joins TRBV3-1 (or the pseudogene TRBV3-2) to TRBJ2-1, with D possibly being TRBD2 (5 bases). Germline CDR1 and CDR2: LGHDT and YNNKEL (reference sequence). V was pared by 4 bases and J by 8 bases, with 15 bases between. This CDR3 comprises 14 residues. This CDR3 is CASSPRLTRDEQFF. The DNA of the CDR3 is TGTGCCAGCAGCCCGCGACTAACGAGGGATGAGCAGTTCTTC.

The V gene is TRBV15, the J gene TRBJ2-1, with 10 bases aligning to TRBD2. Losses at the gene ends were 1 base for V and 2 bases for J; bases not matched to a gene: 5. The germline V gene has CDR1 LNHNV and CDR2 YYDKDF (reference sequence). The CDR3 runs 17 residues. The CDR3, as DNA: TGTGCCACCAGCAGAGCTCGGAGCGGGGGGGCCTACAATGAGCAGTTCTTC. This encodes CATSRARSGGAYNEQFF. The full variable domain, its missing parts supplied by reference TRBV15 and TRBJ2-1, is DAMVIQNPRYQVTQFGKPVTLSCSQTLNHNVMYWYQQKSSQAPKLLFHYYDKDFNNEADTPDNFQSRRPNTSFCFLDIRSPGLGDTAMYLCATSRARSGGAYNEQFFGPGTRLTVL.

This clone was observed once. The chain carries TRBV2 and TRBJ1-6; D remains ambiguous. CDR3 size: 17 residues. CDR1 and CDR2 (germline): SNHLY, FYNNEI. The V and J ends lost 6 bases and 0 bases respectively, with 15 bases between them. CDR3 in amino acids: CASRYGSISSYNSPLHF. In DNA form, the CDR3 reads TGTGCCAGCAGATATGGATCAATTAGCTCCTATAATTCACCCCTCCACTTT.

The genes are TRBV4-1 and TRBJ2-1, with D maybe TRBD1 (5 bases). The CDR3 extends over 15 amino acids. Germline CDR1 is MGHRA and CDR2 is YSYEKL. With 4 bases removed from V and 3 bases from J, the gap between germline ends came to 13 bases. CDR3 loop: CASSPSIDSYNEQFF. The CDR3 DNA follows: TGCGCCAGCAGCCCTTCCATTGACAGCTACAATGAGCAGTTCTTC.

The chain links TRBV7-3 to TRBJ2-1, with D tentatively TRBD2 (7 bases). Trimming pared 5 bases from V and 0 bases from J, leaving 17 bases between. The length of the CDR3 is 17 residues. Looked up from germline, CDR1 is SGHTA and CDR2 is FQGTGA. The CDR3 here is CASSGLGGIRSYNEQFF. The CDR3 nucleotides are TGTGCCAGCAGCGGACTAGGGGGAATTCGCTCCTACAATGAGCAGTTCTTC.

The CDR3, as DNA: TGTGCCAGCAGCCCCAGCGGGAAAGAGACCCAGTACTTC. This translates into CASSPSGKETQYF. This chain uses TRBV7-2 with TRBJ2-5; 7 nucleotides line up with TRBD2. There are 13 residues in the CDR3. The V segment lost 5 bases and the J segment 3 bases; nucleotides outside the gene matches: 3. Germline values: CDR1 SGHTA, CDR2 FQGNSA.

The V call is TRBV7-8, the J call TRBJ1-3; no firm D call. Trimming took 5 bases from V and 0 from J, leaving 11 bases between them. CDR3 length: 15 amino acids. Germline V gives CDR1 SGHVS, CDR2 FQNEAQ. CDR3 nucleotides: TGTGCCAGCAGCCCTCGTTGGGCCTCTGGAAACACCATATATTTT. Amino acid sequence: CASSPRWASGNTIYF.

The chain uses TRBV5-4 and TRBJ2-1; 9 bases align to TRBD1. The junction had 3 bases not matched to a gene; V was cut back by 4 bases and J by 1 base. The V gene's germline CDR1 is SGHNT and CDR2 YYREEE (reference sequence). CDR3 length equals 15 residues. In nucleotides, the CDR3 is TGTGCCAGCAGCGCGGACAGGGGTTCCTACAATGAGCAGTTCTTC. It codes for CASSADRGSYNEQFF.